A single sample gave rise to the 22 T cell receptor beta chains below, sequenced in a study of identical twins (dated by TCRdb to the mid-2010s). The library was made by 5' RACE. This sample was sequenced with an Illumina HiSeq 2000. TCRdb itself trimmed the public reads at Q25 with fastp, ran MiXCR and retained productive beta chains. Entries are consolidated by CDR3 protein sequence, retaining the most common genes and DNA. A total of under 800,000 distinct CDR3 sequences appear in this sample, around 20% of them only once. The ten largest clones represent 4% to 5.5% of the sample. These data also formed part of another study, on T cells expressing NK-cell markers.

Specimen: PBMCs. The receptor source for this set is a young woman in good health.

This clonotype was counted a few times. J is TRBJ2-5 and V is TRBV12-3 or TRBV12-4, with D hard to call. This CDR3 has 14 residues. V was pared by 0 bases and J by 2 bases, with 7 bases between. The CDR3 bases are TGTGCCAGCAGTTTAGCGTGGAAGCAAGAGACCCAGTACTTC. It encodes CASSLAWKQETQYF.

This clonotype was seen ten or more times. The chain combines TRBV12-3 or TRBV12-4 with TRBJ2-7, with unresolved D. This CDR3 is built from 11 residues. V was trimmed by 7 bases and J by 4 bases, leaving 8 bases between them. CDR3 DNA: TGTGCCAGCACCTTAGGGTACGAGCAGTACTTC. It yields the protein CASTLGYEQYF.

A note on this clonotype: Sequence at one end of the junction differs from germline and may be a read error. This chain joins TRBV7-7 and TRBJ2-5; D call uncertain. In germline, CDR1 is SSHAT, CDR2 FNYEAQ (reference sequence). The CDR3 is 13 amino acids. The CDR3 region has the DNA TGTGCTAGCAGCCTGGACCCTGGGGAGACCCAGTACTTC. It is translated as CASSLDPGETQYF.

This clonotype came up a few times. The chain employs TRBV20-1 and TRBJ1-1; D is ambiguous. In germline, CDR1 is DFQATT, CDR2 SNEGSKA (reference sequence). This CDR3 is built from 12 residues. V was cut by 3 bases and J by 5 bases, with 10 bases left in between. The CDR3 region has the DNA TGCAGTGCTAGGGCACAGAGAACTGAAGCTTTCTTT. It codes for CSARAQRTEAFF.

This clonotype appeared many times. The chain couples TRBV27 to TRBJ1-2; a possible D gene is TRBD1 (5 bases). The germline V gene encodes CDR1 MNHEY and CDR2 SMNVEV (reference sequence). This CDR3 is built from 15 residues. The V and J ends lost 3 bases and 7 bases respectively, with 18 bases between them. The DNA of the CDR3 is TGTGCCAGCAGTTTCTCTCCAGGGCCAACGGGTGGCTACACCTTC. The encoded protein is CASSFSPGPTGGYTF.

The chain has TRBV7-9 and TRBJ2-2; D might be TRBD1 or TRBD2, each matching 5 bases. CDR3 length equals 17 residues. V was pared by 5 bases and J by 2 bases, with 18 bases between. The V gene's germline CDR1 is SEHNR and CDR2 FQNEAQ (reference sequence). This CDR3 reads CASSLRPGTGNTGELFF. The CDR3 DNA follows: TGTGCCAGCAGCCTCCGTCCCGGGACGGGAAACACCGGGGAGCTGTTTTTT.

This clonotype was found a few times. The chain uses TRBV12-3 or TRBV12-4 and TRBJ2-7; 8 nucleotides align to TRBD2. The trim removed 3 bases at V and 0 bases at J, leaving 7 bases unmatched. The CDR3 is made up of 16 amino acids. CDR3 DNA sequence: TGTGCCAGCAGTTTCGGTAGCGGGGCCCTCTCCTACGAGCAGTACTTC. It codes for CASSFGSGALSYEQYF.

This clonotype was detected only a few times. The DNA for the CDR3 is TGTGCCAGCAGTTCTCGCGACAGGGGACACGAGCAGTACTTC. Encoded protein: CASSSRDRGHEQYF. The genes are TRBV6-5 and TRBJ2-7, with 8 bases identical to TRBD1. The V and J ends lost 4 bases and 5 bases, in that order; junction bases with no gene match: 7. Germline CDR1 is MNHEY and CDR2 is SVGAGI. The CDR3 runs to 14 residues.

This clonotype has only a few counts. This sequence joins TRBV4-3 and TRBJ2-7, with D perhaps given as TRBD1 or TRBD2 (5 bases each). V was pared by 4 bases and J by 3 bases, with 16 bases between. The CDR3 extends over 15 amino acids. Germline values: CDR1 LGHNA, CDR2 YSLEER. CDR3 protein: CASSRDRGAIYEQYF. CDR3 DNA: TGCGCCAGCAGCCGGGACCGAGGGGCTATCTACGAGCAGTACTTC.

This clonotype was counted only a few times. The chain's CDR3 is CSVRRGPGSYGYTF. CDR3 nucleotide sequence: TGCAGCGTTAGAAGGGGCCCAGGAAGCTATGGCTACACCTTC. The J gene is TRBJ1-2, the V gene TRBV29-1; D may be TRBD1 (5 bases). In germline, CDR1 is SQVTM, CDR2 ANQGSEA. The CDR3 spans 14 residues. Between the trimmed V and J ends, which lost 5 bases and 4 bases, there was a span of 17 bases.

The genes are TRBV5-1 and TRBJ1-2; weak D call: TRBD1 (6 bases). The CDR3 runs to 13 residues. Germline V gene sequence: CDR1 SGHRS, CDR2 YFSETQ. V gave up 4 bases and J gave up 3 bases, with 10 bases separating them. CDR3 coding DNA: TGCGCCAGCAGCCCGGACAGCTACTATGGCTACACCTTC. Amino acids: CASSPDSYYGYTF.

This clonotype showed up just a few times. This chain connects TRBV5-6 to TRBJ2-1, with TRBD2 matching over 11 bases. Looked up from germline, CDR1 is SGHDT and CDR2 is YYEEEE. CDR3 length equals 15 residues. Losses at the gene ends were 0 bases for V and 9 bases for J; bases not matched to a gene: 5. In DNA, the CDR3 is TGTGCCAGCAGCTTGGCACTAGCGGGGGTCGGTGAGCAGTTCTTC. Protein sequence: CASSLALAGVGEQFF.

The chain uses TRBV20-1 and TRBJ2-3; 11 bases are a match to TRBD2. CDR1 is DFQATT, CDR2 SNEGSKA, per germline (reference sequence). There are 17 residues in the CDR3. V dropped 5 bases and J dropped 0; count of bases not matched to a gene: 10. The CDR3 here is CSAPLLAGGRSTDTQYF. The CDR3 bases are TGCAGTGCTCCGCTTCTAGCGGGGGGACGAAGCACAGATACGCAGTATTTT.

This chain uses TRBV29-1 with TRBJ2-7; possible D gene TRBD2, 7 bases. Germline V gene sequence: CDR1 SQVTM, CDR2 ANQGSEA. The V and J ends lost 3 bases and 6 bases respectively, with 12 bases between them. The length of the CDR3 is 12 residues. The CDR3 bases are TGCAGCGTTGAGCCGAGGGGGGGCGAGCAGTACTTC. This gives the protein CSVEPRGGEQYF.

The chain carries TRBV25-1 and TRBJ1-1; D ambiguous. Trimming pared 5 bases from V and 6 bases from J, leaving 16 bases between. CDR1 is MGHDK and CDR2 is SYGVNS in the germline V gene. CDR3 size: 14 residues. The CDR3 DNA sequence: TGTGCCAGCAGTCCCCTTTCCGTTGACGCTGAAGCTTTCTTT. Its translation is CASSPLSVDAEAFF.

The chain has TRBV6-1 and TRBJ2-7, with D possibly TRBD1 on 6 matching bases. The germline CDR1 and CDR2 sequences are MNHNS and SASEGT. Trimming stripped 7 bases from V and 3 bases from J, with 16 bases between. The CDR3 runs 14 residues. In DNA, the CDR3 is TGTGCCAGCACCCAACAGGGCTCAGACTACGAGCAGTACTTC. Translation gives CASTQQGSDYEQYF.

At least ten counts were recorded for this clonotype. This chain connects TRBV29-1 to TRBJ2-1; TRBD2 matches at 7 bases. V dropped 3 bases and J dropped 8; count of bases not matched to a gene: 13. Germline V gene lookup returns CDR1 SQVTM and CDR2 ANQGSEA. The CDR3 has 15 residues. The CDR3 DNA is TGCAGCGTTGAGGGGGGGTCGGGTTGGACACATGAGCAGTTCTTC. It codes for CSVEGGSGWTHEQFF.

This clonotype was detected ten times or more. The genes are TRBV6-1 and TRBJ1-1, with TRBD1 matching over 9 bases. V gave up 6 bases and J gave up 0 bases; unmatched junction bases: 5. Germline lookup yields CDR1 MNHNS and CDR2 SASEGT. The CDR3 totals 15 residues. CDR3 residues: CASRDRGWMNTEAFF. The CDR3 DNA follows: TGTGCCAGCAGGGACAGGGGTTGGATGAACACTGAAGCTTTCTTT.

The chain links TRBV3-1 to TRBJ2-1; no clear D gene. The germline V and J ends were trimmed by 0 bases and 3 bases, with 9 bases remaining between them. The germline CDR1 and CDR2 sequences are LGHDT and YNNKEL (reference sequence). There are 15 residues in the CDR3. CDR3 DNA: TGTGCCAGCAGCCAAGAGGCTCGGTACTACAATGAGCAGTTCTTC. It encodes CASSQEARYYNEQFF.

V usage is TRBV27 and J usage is TRBJ2-1; 8 bases fit TRBD2. After removal of 2 bases from V and 10 bases from J, the junction contained 7 bases not matched to a gene. CDR1 is MNHEY, CDR2 SMNVEV, per germline (reference sequence). The CDR3 spans 14 residues. CDR3 coding DNA: TGTGCCAGCAGTTTAGGAGCGGGAGAGGGAGAGCAGTTCTTC. Its translation: CASSLGAGEGEQFF.

This clonotype has a handful of counts. The chain is built from TRBV25-1 and TRBJ2-5; either TRBD1 or TRBD2 may supply D (6 bases each). CDR3 length: 15 residues. CDR1 MGHDK and CDR2 SYGVNS come from the germline V gene. V was pared by 1 base and J by 2 bases, with 11 bases between. This CDR3 is CASSESRGGQETQYF. The CDR3 DNA is TGTGCCAGCAGTGAATCAAGAGGGGGGCAAGAGACCCAGTACTTC.

The chain recombines TRBV5-6 with TRBJ2-1; TRBD1 aligns across 9 bases. Looked up from germline, CDR1 is SGHDT and CDR2 is YYEEEE. This CDR3 spans 15 amino acids. With V trimmed by 3 bases and J by 7 bases, 8 bases remained unmatched. The CDR3 bases are TGTGCCAGCAGCTCCACGGACAGGGGACGGAATGAGCAGTTCTTC. Translation gives CASSSTDRGRNEQFF.